The TCR beta chain described here comes from a study of cytomegalovirus exposure and HLA in healthy donors (dated by TCRdb to 2016 to 2017). Concerning the study at large: An earlier analysis of some 500 of the donors reported more than 250 Gb of sequence data and around 120 million unique TCR beta sequences from 150 million to 200 million T cells. An early release covering around 630 HLA-typed donors comprised roughly 300 gigabases of sequencing data and tens of millions of unique TCR sequences. Of the roughly 410 genotyped donors, approximately 80% were placed in the genetic ancestry cluster associated with self-reported Caucasian donors. The study aimed to test whether cataloging public T cell receptors could reveal signatures of past pathogen exposure. The study used immunosequencing to profile the T cell repertoires of approximately 690 subjects and linked those repertoires to cytomegalovirus serostatus. In addition to the first cohort of around 670 subjects, a separate validation cohort of over 90 different subjects was used. The study combined high-throughput TCR immunosequencing, statistical association of individual TCRs with disease status, and machine learning to predict cytomegalovirus infection status. A later analysis re-examined previously published TCR beta repertoires from around 670 donors and added high-resolution HLA genotyping to investigate patterns of TCR occurrence. Rather than using new phenotypic data, the later analysis identified candidate immune exposures from TCR beta sequences and from how often those sequences occurred across donors. An earlier analysis of some 500 of the donors applied high-throughput TCR beta sequencing to assess whether each TCR beta V gene segment acted as functional or pseudogenic. Alongside the repertoire data, information on donor age, sex, ethnicity and CMV serostatus was compiled. A later genetic analysis took genome-wide SNP genotypes for about 65% of the 666 donors and used that subset as a discovery cohort. All discovery cohort repertoires had been generated using a single sequencing platform. HLA typing covered class I and class II loci at four-digit resolution. Typing coverage differed by locus: A, B, C, DRB1 and DQB1 were typed in roughly 620-640 donors, DQA1 in about 550, DPA1 in 606, and DPB1 in 450 to 490. A handful of DR-DQ haplotypes were handled as single units for association and clustering because linkage in the cohort was strong. Across 300 to 400 genotyped donors of the cohort, an average of approximately 240,000 unique TCR beta nucleotide sequences per donor were sequenced, and roughly 17% of those sequences were non-productive.

The CDR3 covers 15 residues, taking in both the cysteine and the phenylalanine. The retained sequence is limited to the CDR3, 45 bases, with the frame set at the first base. V lost 4 bases and J lost 4 bases; the stretch between them is 16 bases long. Per the germline V gene, KGHSH is the CDR1 and LQKENI is the CDR2. Results the study describes overall, beyond this receptor: When HLA alleles, especially DR and DQ, strongly co-occurred, TCR associations were difficult to assign to individual alleles. Compared with equally common non-associated chains, HLA-associated TCR beta chains in a later analysis were more clonally expanded and had lower generation probabilities. The 87-base-pair reads could not distinguish some IMGT-functional V segments, including TRBV6-2 and TRBV6-3, so those segments were excluded. In a later analysis, most CMV-associated TCR beta chains were found to appear HLA-restricted, with HLA associations seemingly driven largely by CMV exposure. Linkage disequilibrium might explain the correlated functional status among segregating V segments, but an unknown experimental factor could not be excluded. Most TCR sequences were seen in very few donors, while some public TCRs were found in many individuals. A later analysis found that TCR association rates varied across HLA loci, with DRB1 alleles showing the most associated TCRs and HLA-C alleles the fewest. Specific HLA alleles were associated with 16,951 TCR beta sequences at a false discovery rate of 0.05 in a later analysis. According to a later analysis, parvovirus B19, influenza, CMV and Epstein-Barr virus appeared linked to several top co-occurrence clusters. Broadly in line with IMGT annotations, most TCR beta V segments showed up in productive rearrangements about 90% or about 30% of the time in an earlier analysis of 450 to 600 of the donors. In the study, approximately 160 TCR beta chains were listed as associated with cytomegalovirus. The authors suggested that the approach could potentially be generalized to other disease states and immunological phenotypes. About 17 rarely observed V segments, including chromosome 9 orphons, were excluded from the earlier analysis of just under 600 of the donors because counts were too low. In vitro tests confirmed that three of the cytomegalovirus-associated TCR beta chains recognize cytomegalovirus antigens. The cohort was sequenced for TCR beta chains only, and without alpha or paired-chain data the features that could be detected were limited. In a later genetic analysis, fewer N-insertions in productive TCRs were reported among donors in an Asian-associated ancestry cluster than the roughly 710-donor mean. V-gene and J-gene trimming of TCR beta chains was associated with a missense DCLRE1C variant in a later genetic analysis, and the association was replicated in an independent cohort. The classifier was reported to diagnose cytomegalovirus status with high specificity and sensitivity in both the original and validation cohorts. A further reported finding was that TCR beta sequences accurately predicted the HLA-A and HLA-B alleles for most subjects in the first cohort. A cluster of highly shared sequence variants was judged likely to be a technical artifact of the sequencing pipeline. Because HLA typing was unavailable for some donors at each locus, only the typed subset was used in association tests. For the cohort, immune exposure information was limited to CMV serostatus. The presence/absence analyses assumed that sequencing depth was roughly uniform across donors, and that assumption may not be true.

Receptor libraries were prepared by the immunoSEQ multiplex PCR assay. For the multiplex PCR, a mixture combining 60 forward primers for TCR Vbeta segments and 13 reverse primers for TCR Jbeta segments was used. The CDR3 region of rearranged TCR beta genes was amplified from genomic DNA by a multiplex PCR assay. Amplified TCR beta libraries were sequenced as 87-base-pair reads on the Illumina HiSeq System. Per the source publication's procedure: Across the 670 or so repertoires, a later analysis counted approximately 83 million unique TCR beta chains, 9 million to 14 million of which were shared by at least two donors. To remove PCR and sequencing errors, raw reads were error-corrected and collapsed into unique sequences using a nearest-neighbor algorithm that merged closely related sequences. V, D and J gene segments were assigned by aligning CDR3 sequences to IMGT reference sequences. For a sequence to be retained, at least a six-nucleotide match to both a V gene segment and a J gene segment was required. Rearrangements were classified as productive when the CDR3 lacked stop codons and remained in frame with V and J, and all other rearrangements were classified as non-productive. Following IMGT convention, CDR3 was defined as the stretch from the second conserved V-encoded cysteine to the conserved J-encoded phenylalanine. Sequences without an unambiguous match to a single V gene segment were excluded from the earlier analysis of 500 to 700 of the donors. An earlier analysis of several hundred of the donors called V segments functional above 56.7% productive rearrangements and segregating when the between-donor standard deviation exceeded 5%. A statistical classification framework was built to diagnose cytomegalovirus status from the catalog of TCR beta chain sequences. V and J gene assignment, in a later analysis, came from comparing TCR nucleotide sequences with IMGT/GENE-DB human TR gene sequences. Using the TCRdist pipeline, a later analysis assigned CDR3 sequences along with most-parsimonious VDJ recombination scenarios. In a later analysis, every TCR beta chain was defined by the combination of its CDR3 amino acid sequence and its V-gene family, and reads without a unique V-gene family were dropped. As a way to deal with suspected cross-contamination and a sequencing artifact, a later analysis dropped 592 nucleotide sequences that were highly shared and had low generation probability. A later analysis calculated a clonal expansion index for each public chain from normalized within-repertoire ranks of inferred template counts. A later analysis computed generation probabilities with a VDJ recombination model fitted to out-of-frame rearrangements, and checked the results against IGoR. In a later analysis, TCR-TCR, TCR-HLA and TCR-CMV co-occurrence was scored with hypergeometric tests, and a repertoire-size bias correction was applied to TCR pairs. In a later analysis, false discovery rates were estimated by permuting HLA or CMV assignments 20 times. A later analysis grouped co-occurring TCRs with DBSCAN, adding TCRdist sequence similarity when clustering within HLA-allele-positive subsets. Co-occurrence clustering excluded repertoires with fewer than 30,000 or more than 120,000 public chains, plus five with anomalous nucleotide sharing. TCRdb retrieved this table from immuneACCESS and kept in-frame rearrangements only. Not all clones are present; in checked studies, unresolved V genes account for under half, and no reason is known for the remainder. V, J and clone size are those of that table, while D and trimming were read from the DNA. The sample records about 110,000 clones, around 87% of which are singletons. The ten largest clones take up 1.5% to 2% of the sample.

Note on this clone: Its target antigen remains unknown. Per-nucleotide qualities are absent, and no much larger clonotype sits a single base away.

The cohort consisted of 650 to 700 healthy bone marrow donors. At the time of sampling, all cohort members were nominally healthy, though unrecorded immune exposures were likely present. The donor was CMV seronegative and was included in the group of under 450 seronegative cohort members. A peripheral blood sample was provided by each donor, and peripheral blood mononuclear cells were used for TCR beta sequencing. The Qiagen DNeasy Blood Extraction Kit was used to extract genomic DNA from the blood cell samples. The source is a man in his forties in good health and CMV-seronegative. The rearranged segments are TRBV18 and TRBJ1-1, with no confidently assigned D gene. Specimen: PBMCs. The DNA sequence is TGTGCCAGCTCACAGGAGTCTAGTGAACTCACTGAAGCTTTCTTT. Its product reads: CASSQESSELTEAFF.